These 24 T cell receptor beta chains originate from one sample sequenced in a study of post-analysis software for immune sequencing data. Study conclusions and caveats: Comparison of patients with controls showed a handful of TRBV segments more frequent in patients, TRBV5-6, TRBV5-1 and TRBV20-1 among them.

The library was made from cDNA and included unique molecular identifiers. From the PCR reads, TCRdb called clonotypes with MiXCR, one entry per CDR3 protein. The sample holds a few hundred thousand distinct CDR3 sequences, 30% to 40% seen once. The antigens for these receptors are not known. The sequenced sample was blood. These receptors were taken from a girl aged 2-17 years with multiple sclerosis.

This clonotype was observed a handful of times. V gene TRBV12-3 or TRBV12-4 combines with J gene TRBJ1-5; TRBD1 matches 10 bases. V lost 6 bases to trimming and J lost 4 bases; unmatched junction nucleotides: 6. This CDR3 is 15 amino acids long. The CDR3 DNA follows: TGTGCCAGCAGCGTCCGGGACAGGGGAAATCAGCCCCAGCATTTT. Amino acid sequence: CASSVRDRGNQPQHF.

This chain links TRBV27 with TRBJ2-1; 7 nucleotides align to TRBD2. The junction had 10 bases not matched to a gene; V was cut back by 1 base and J by 10 bases. CDR3 length: 15 amino acids. Germline V gene data show CDR1 as MNHEY and CDR2 as SMNVEV (reference sequence). In DNA form, the CDR3 reads TGTGCCAGCAGTTTATGGGCGGGGGATAAAAAAGAGCAGTTCTTC. Residues: CASSLWAGDKKEQFF.

Worth noting for this clonotype: The junction does not match germline at one end; this may be a read error. The chain joins TRBV4-1 to TRBJ2-3; TRBD2 agrees at 7 bases. The CDR3 has 17 residues. Looked up from germline, CDR1 is MGHRA and CDR2 is YSYEKL. The DNA for the CDR3 is TGCGCCAGCAGCCAAGATTCGGCGGGGGATAGCACAGGTACGCAGTATTTT. It specifies CASSQDSAGDSTGTQYF.

The gene calls are TRBV29-1 and TRBJ2-7; D is uncertain. The CDR3 has 11 amino acids. V dropped 0 bases and J dropped 5 bases, with 5 bases sitting between them. Germline V lookup: CDR1 SQVTM, CDR2 ANQGSEA. For the CDR3, the DNA is TGCAGCGTTGAAGAATCCCACGAGCAGTACTTC. Its protein is CSVEESHEQYF.

This clonotype was seen a few times. The chain has TRBV20-1 and TRBJ2-5; D is unresolved. CDR3 length: 14 residues. Germline V gene sequence: CDR1 DFQATT, CDR2 SNEGSKA (reference sequence). Trimming pared 0 bases from V and 5 bases from J, leaving 13 bases between. CDR3 bases: TGCAGTGCTAGAGATTTTCAGCTCCGGGAGACCCAGTACTTC. It yields the protein CSARDFQLRETQYF.

The V and J genes are TRBV6-1 and TRBJ2-1; D uncertain. This CDR3 contains 13 residues. Germline CDR1 reads MNHNS; CDR2 reads SASEGT. Deletions cut 2 bases from V and 4 bases from J, with 6 bases between. CDR3 protein: CASSEREYNEQFF. The CDR3 nucleotides read TGTGCCAGCAGTGAAAGAGAGTACAATGAGCAGTTCTTC.

V usage is TRBV7-6 and J usage is TRBJ2-1, with TRBD1 matching 9 bases. The V segment lost 5 bases and the J segment 6 bases; nucleotides outside the gene matches: 11. The CDR3 spans 16 residues. Germline V CDR1 and CDR2: SGHVS, FNYEAQ. The CDR3 DNA reads as TGTGCCAGCAGCACGACGAGGACAGGGGATCGCAATGAGCAGTTCTTC. This gives the protein CASSTTRTGDRNEQFF.

This chain connects TRBV20-1 to TRBJ2-7, with D possibly called TRBD1 or TRBD2 (5 bases each). Germline lookup yields CDR1 DFQATT and CDR2 SNEGSKA (reference sequence). The CDR3 totals 14 residues. V gave up 5 bases and J gave up 7 bases, with 21 bases separating them. This chain's CDR3 is CSASPPRPEGEQYF. The CDR3, as DNA: TGCAGTGCTTCCCCGCCCAGGCCTGAGGGGGAGCAGTACTTC.

Only a few counts were recorded for this clonotype. The chain has TRBV29-1 and TRBJ2-3, with D maybe TRBD2 (5 bases). V lost 4 bases, J lost 5 bases, and 13 bases lay in between. This CDR3 is built from 13 residues. Germline V gene lookup returns CDR1 SQVTM and CDR2 ANQGSEA. The CDR3 sequence is CSVVLTRGDTQYF. In nucleotides, the CDR3 is TGCAGCGTTGTCCTGACACGGGGAGATACGCAGTATTTT.

This clonotype was picked up one time. The conserved phenylalanine or tryptophan is not found at the CDR3 terminus, so this likely reflects a read error. The rearrangement joins TRBV12-3 or TRBV12-4 to TRBJ2-5; 13 bases fit TRBD2. The V and J ends lost 7 bases and 5 bases, in that order; junction bases with no gene match: 7. The CDR3 is 15 amino acids. DNA for the CDR3: TGTGCCAGCAACCCGGGACTAGCGGGGTCCGAGACCCAGTACCTC. Encoded protein: CASNPGLAGSETQYL.

This chain joins TRBV12-3 or TRBV12-4 and TRBJ2-3, with D possibly matching TRBD1 (5 bases). V shed 6 bases and J shed 0 bases, with 16 bases lying between them. The CDR3 has 16 amino acids. The CDR3 region has the DNA TGTGCCAGCAGACGCCCCCCCAGGGATAGCACAGATACGCAGTATTTT. Its protein product is CASRRPPRDSTDTQYF.

The gene calls are TRBV10-3 and TRBJ1-1; D gene unclear. CDR3 length equals 15 residues. Looked up from germline, CDR1 is ENHRY and CDR2 is SYGVKD. The V gene lost 2 bases and the J gene lost 1 base, with 11 bases spanning the gap. CDR3: CAISERWQENTEAFF. The CDR3 DNA sequence: TGTGCCATCAGTGAGCGCTGGCAGGAGAACACTGAAGCTTTCTTT.

This clonotype was counted a few times. The rearrangement links TRBV29-1 to TRBJ1-2; the D gene is possibly TRBD1 (5 bases). Germline V lookup: CDR1 SQVTM, CDR2 ANQGSEA. This CDR3 is 12 amino acids long. V shed 3 bases and J shed 4 bases, with 9 bases lying between them. The chain's CDR3 is CSVDRGTYGYTF. The CDR3 DNA reads TGCAGCGTTGATCGGGGCACCTATGGCTACACCTTC. The full variable domain, its missing parts supplied by reference TRBV29-1 and TRBJ1-2, is SAVISQKPSRDICQRGTSLTIQCQVDSQVTMMFWYRQQPGQSLTLIATANQGSEATYESGFVIDKFPISRPNLTFSTLTVSNMSPEDSSIYLCSVDRGTYGYTFGSGTRLTVV.

The chain carries TRBV11-2 and TRBJ2-3; the D gene is possibly TRBD2 (6 bases). Trimming shortened V by 7 bases and J by 0 bases, and 14 bases separated the two germline ends. Germline values: CDR1 SGHAT, CDR2 FQNNGV. CDR3 length: 15 amino acids. CDR3 protein: CASIKRRGSTDTQYF. The DNA for the CDR3 is TGTGCCAGCATCAAGAGGCGGGGTAGCACAGATACGCAGTATTTT.

The J gene is TRBJ2-1, the V gene TRBV6-6; D uncertain. The CDR3 contains 13 residues. The ends were cut back, 0 bases at V and 15 bases at J, with 15 bases in the middle. Germline V gives CDR1 MNHNY, CDR2 SVGAGI (reference sequence). The CDR3 is CASSYSETVLPFF. In nucleotides, the CDR3 is TGTGCCAGCAGTTACTCAGAGACGGTTCTCCCGTTCTTC.

The chain has TRBV6-5 and TRBJ1-2, with D possibly being TRBD1 (6 bases). Germline values: CDR1 MNHEY, CDR2 SVGAGI. CDR3 length: 15 residues. Trimming left V 4 bases short and J 4 bases short, with 16 bases between. The CDR3 DNA reads as TGTGCCAGCAGTTCGGGGGCAGGAGGTGGCTATGGCTACACCTTC. Translating it yields CASSSGAGGGYGYTF.

This rearrangement joins TRBV6-4 to TRBJ2-3; no clear D gene. Germline V gives CDR1 MRHNA, CDR2 SNTAGT. With 5 bases removed from V and 0 bases from J, the gap between germline ends came to 9 bases. The CDR3 length is 14 residues. CDR3 in DNA: TGTGCCAGCAGTAAGGACGTTAGCACAGATACGCAGTATTTT. Residues: CASSKDVSTDTQYF.

The table lists this clonotype with a few counts. V and J are TRBV29-1 and TRBJ2-5; D is uncertain. Per germline, CDR1 SQVTM and CDR2 ANQGSEA. The CDR3 runs 11 residues. V lost 5 bases to trimming and J lost 0 bases, with 4 bases between them. The CDR3 coding sequence is TGCAGCGTTTGGAACCAAGAGACCCAGTACTTC. Protein: CSVWNQETQYF.

This clonotype turned up a few times. This sequence joins TRBV20-1 and TRBJ1-2, with D tentatively TRBD1 (5 bases). The CDR3 has 14 residues. Per the germline V gene, CDR1 is DFQATT and CDR2 is SNEGSKA (reference sequence). Trimming pared 1 base from V and 2 bases from J, leaving 11 bases between. The CDR3 sequence: CSARAAGPNYGYTF. In DNA, the CDR3 is TGCAGTGCTAGAGCGGCAGGGCCCAACTATGGCTACACCTTC.

The chain uses TRBV12-3 or TRBV12-4 and TRBJ1-5, with D possibly matching TRBD1 (5 bases). Trimming left V 6 bases short and J 1 base short, with 16 bases between. The CDR3 runs to 16 residues. The CDR3 sequence: CASSTLGGTSNQPQHF. The CDR3 nucleotides read TGTGCCAGCAGCACTTTGGGGGGTACCAGCAATCAGCCCCAGCATTTT.

This clonotype came up a few times. The V and J genes are TRBV5-1 and TRBJ2-2; TRBD2 agrees at 9 bases. This CDR3 has 16 residues. Germline CDR1 SGHRS, CDR2 YFSETQ. The V segment lost 1 base and the J segment 6 bases; nucleotides outside the gene matches: 7. The CDR3: CASSLPERGASGELFF. The CDR3 DNA is TGCGCCAGCAGCTTGCCTGAGCGGGGGGCCTCCGGGGAGCTGTTTTTT.

About this clonotype: Relative to the germline gene, one junction end is altered; a read error may explain this. This sequence joins TRBV7-8 and TRBJ1-1, with D uncertain. The germline V gene has CDR1 SGHVS and CDR2 FQNEAQ. The CDR3 is 15 amino acids. The CDR3 DNA reads TGTGCCAGCAGCTTAGAGGTTCCACGGAACACTGGAGCTTTCTTT. Translating gives CASSLEVPRNTGAFF.

This clonotype was found a few times. V usage is TRBV4-1 and J usage is TRBJ2-5; 8 bases are shared with TRBD2. The germline V gene encodes CDR1 MGHRA and CDR2 YSYEKL. The CDR3 sequence is 16 residues long. V trimming: 1 base; J trimming: 5 bases; junction bases outside the gene matches: 9. The chain's CDR3 is CASSQVLGRGEETQYF. The CDR3 DNA reads as TGCGCCAGCAGCCAAGTCCTGGGGCGGGGGGAGGAGACCCAGTACTTC.

V gene TRBV5-1 combines with J gene TRBJ2-4; D may be TRBD1 (6 bases). Gene TRBJ2-7 matches the end of the DNA better, so the J call may be wrong. The germline V gene has CDR1 SGHRS and CDR2 YFSETQ. The CDR3 contains 14 residues. The CDR3 loop is CASSLGTQGHEQYF. The CDR3 DNA reads TGCGCCAGCAGTCTTGGTACCCAGGGGCACGAGCAGTACTTC.